A selection of T cell receptor beta chains follows, all from one sample in a study of T cell responses to AZD1222 COVID-19 vaccine. Measured with immunoSEQ multiplex PCR; TCRdb has only the in-frame clones, and not every one. There are some 81,000 clones in the sample; 80% to 95% occur only once, and approximately 10% lies in the top ten. Specimen: peripheral blood, collected 28 days after the second AZD1222 dose. These receptors were obtained from an adult who received the AZD1222 COVID-19 vaccine. Each CDR3 is given with its conserved first and last residue. The D gene is left open where the match is weak. Clone size is given for some rows only: seen once, a few or many times, or a class if the clone is expanded.

>TRBD1|NA|TRBJ1-2|TRBV5-1
CASSTGQGAGGYTF
TGCGCCAGCAGCACCGGCCAGGGGGCGGGCGGCTACACCTTC
>TRBD1|NA|TRBJ1-4|TRBV18
CASSQGQSEKLFF
TGTGCCAGCTCACAGGGACAGTCTGAAAAACTGTTTTTT
>TRBD1|NA|TRBJ2-2|TRBV9
CASSVALDRVDTGELFF
TGTGCCAGCAGCGTAGCCCTGGACAGGGTGGACACCGGGGAGCTGTTTTTT
>NA|NA|TRBJ2-3|TRBV18
CASSPLDSQHTDTQYF
TGTGCCAGCTCACCACTGGACAGCCAGCACACAGATACGCAGTATTTT
>NA|NA|TRBJ2-7|TRBV5-6
CASSLGGLREQYF
TGTGCCAGCAGCTTGGGGGGGCTTAGGGAGCAGTACTTC
>NA|NA|TRBJ2-3|TRBV5-1
CASTSPGEGTQYF
TGCGCCAGCACCTCCCCAGGGGAGGGTACGCAGTATTTT
>TRBD2|NA|TRBJ2-5|TRBV15
CATSSSRTSRGETQYF
TGTGCCACCAGCAGCTCCCGGACTAGTCGGGGTGAGACCCAGTACTTC
>TRBD1|NA|TRBJ1-6|TRBV7-9
CASSLGGQGAAQDNSPLHF
TGTGCCAGCAGCTTAGGGGGACAGGGGGCCGCCCAAGATAATTCACCCCTCCACTTT
>TRBD2|NA|TRBJ2-1|TRBV3-1/TRBV3-2
CASSQGWTSGSSYNEQFF
TGTGCCAGCAGCCAGGGTTGGACTAGCGGGAGCTCCTACAATGAGCAGTTCTTC
>NA|NA|TRBJ2-1|TRBV6-4
CASSDSFRNEQFF
TGTGCCAGCAGTGACTCGTTCCGCAATGAGCAGTTCTTC
>NA|few|TRBJ2-3|TRBV6-1
CASSEAGPTDTQYF
TGTGCCAGCAGTGAAGCGGGGCCCACAGATACGCAGTATTTT
>TRBD1|NA|TRBJ1-1|TRBV5-1
CASSFARQGRLGNTEAFF
TGCGCCAGCAGCTTTGCAAGACAGGGCCGCTTGGGGAACACTGAAGCTTTCTTT
>NA|NA|TRBJ1-1|TRBV6-5
CASTSLGGNTEAFF
TGTGCCAGCACCTCCCTGGGGGGAAACACTGAAGCTTTCTTT
>TRBD1|once|TRBJ1-3|TRBV6-6
CASSPGQGASGNTIYF
TGTGCCAGCAGTCCGGGACAGGGGGCGTCTGGAAACACCATATATTTT
>TRBD2|NA|TRBJ2-1|TRBV5-1
CASSLEGLAGNEQFF
TGCGCCAGCAGCTTGGAGGGACTAGCGGGGAATGAGCAGTTCTTC
>NA|once|TRBJ1-1|TRBV29-1
CSVTRENTEAFF
TGCAGCGTCACCAGGGAAAACACTGAAGCTTTCTTT
>NA|NA|TRBJ2-1|TRBV5-4
CANRMTPGTPPMEQFF
TGTGCCAACCGCATGACCCCGGGGACACCCCCGATGGAGCAGTTCTTC
>NA|NA|TRBJ2-7|TRBV2
CASGRIYEQYF
TGTGCCAGCGGCCGAATCTACGAGCAGTACTTC
>TRBD1|once|TRBJ1-1|TRBV30
CAWSVKGTGVNTEAFF
TGTGCCTGGAGTGTAAAGGGGACAGGGGTGAACACTGAAGCTTTCTTT
>NA|NA|TRBJ1-6|TRBV28
CASSYPDTPNSPLHF
TGTGCCAGCAGTTACCCGGACACACCAAATTCACCCCTCCACTTT
>NA|NA|TRBJ2-5|TRBV18
CASSPRWRETQYF
TGTGCCAGCTCACCTCGCTGGAGAGAGACCCAGTACTTC
>NA|NA|TRBJ2-7|TRBV28
CASRPRTAVSYEQYF
TGTGCCAGCAGACCGAGGACAGCGGTTTCCTACGAGCAGTACTTC
>TRBD1|NA|TRBJ1-2|TRBV5-4
CASSHPGGADYGYTF
TGTGCCAGCAGCCACCCAGGGGGCGCTGACTATGGCTACACCTTC
>NA|NA|TRBJ2-5|TRBV11-2
CASSGAGVRETQYF
TGTGCCAGCAGCGGAGCAGGGGTTCGAGAGACCCAGTACTTC
>TRBD2|NA|TRBJ2-7|TRBV10-3
CAISRGDSYEQYF
TGTGCCATCTCCCGGGGGGACTCCTACGAGCAGTACTTC
>NA|NA|TRBJ2-3|TRBV11-1
CASSLVRQTDTQYF
TGTGCCAGCAGCTTAGTGAGACAGACAGATACGCAGTATTTT
>NA|NA|TRBJ1-2|TRBV19
CASRIPWANNYGYTF
TGTGCCAGTAGGATCCCTTGGGCGAACAACTATGGCTACACCTTC
>NA|NA|TRBJ2-7|TRBV5-5
CASRPGTASSYEQYF
TGTGCCAGCAGGCCCGGGACGGCGAGCTCCTACGAGCAGTACTTC
>TRBD1|NA|TRBJ1-2|TRBV28
CASSLDRGNYGYTF
TGTGCCAGCAGTTTAGACAGGGGTAACTATGGCTACACCTTC
>TRBD1|NA|TRBJ1-6|TRBV14
CASSTNRGGNSPLHF
TGTGCCAGCAGCACTAACAGGGGTGGCAATTCACCCCTCCACTTT
>NA|NA|TRBJ1-6|TRBV3-1/TRBV3-2
CASSLEGSYNSPLHF
TGTGCCAGCAGCCTCGAGGGGTCCTATAATTCACCCCTCCACTTT
>NA|NA|TRBJ2-6|TRBV2
CASSGYREPGANVLTF
TGTGCCAGCAGTGGATACAGGGAACCTGGGGCCAACGTCCTGACTTTC
>NA|NA|TRBJ1-2|TRBV15
CATSRDHGVHTF
TGTGCCACCAGCAGAGATCATGGGGTCCACACCTTC
>TRBD2|NA|TRBJ2-7|TRBV7-2
CASSLRTSGNYEQYF
TGTGCCAGCAGCCTCCGGACTAGCGGGAATTACGAGCAGTACTTC
>NA|NA|TRBJ1-4|TRBV6-2/TRBV6-3
CASSLMGPRDEKLFF
TGTGCCAGCAGCCTAATGGGACCTAGGGATGAAAAACTGTTTTTT
>TRBD1|NA|TRBJ2-3|TRBV7-3
CASSLKSGQGPDTQYF
TGTGCCAGCAGCTTAAAATCGGGACAGGGGCCAGATACGCAGTATTTT
>NA|NA|TRBJ2-7|TRBV9
CASSVGGGGQFSYEQYF
TGTGCCAGCAGCGTAGGAGGGGGGGGACAGTTCTCCTACGAGCAGTACTTC
>TRBD1|NA|TRBJ2-5|TRBV11-3
CASSLTGNSEETQYF
TGTGCCAGCAGCCTGACAGGGAATTCAGAAGAGACCCAGTACTTC
>NA|NA|TRBJ2-7|TRBV6-6
CASWDWSYEQYF
TGTGCCAGCTGGGACTGGAGCTACGAGCAGTACTTC
>TRBD2|NA|TRBJ2-1|TRBV12-3/TRBV12-4
CASSFEGTSAFF
TGTGCCAGCAGTTTTGAAGGGACTAGCGCGTTCTTC
>TRBD2|NA|TRBJ2-1|TRBV4-1
CASSLPGTSENEQFF
TGCGCCAGCAGCCTTCCAGGGACTAGCGAGAATGAGCAGTTCTTC
>NA|NA|TRBJ2-7|TRBV6-5
CASTLGSVFYEQYF
TGTGCCAGCACCCTGGGTTCAGTTTTCTACGAGCAGTACTTC
>NA|NA|TRBJ1-1|TRBV30
CARASPTEAFF
TGTGCCCGCGCCTCCCCCACTGAAGCTTTCTTT
>TRBD1|NA|TRBJ2-7|TRBV19
CASRGTGNVGEQYF
TGTGCCAGTAGGGGGACAGGGAACGTTGGCGAGCAGTACTTC
>NA|NA|TRBJ1-2|TRBV10-3
CAISESVTGPRGGYTF
TGTGCCATCAGTGAGTCGGTCACAGGGCCCCGGGGTGGCTACACCTTC
>NA|NA|TRBJ1-3|TRBV12-3/TRBV12-4
CASRWTPGNTIYF
TGTGCCAGCAGGTGGACACCTGGAAACACCATATATTTT
>NA|NA|TRBJ1-6|TRBV28
CASSLQQSSYNSPLHF
TGTGCCAGCAGTTTGCAACAGAGCTCCTATAATTCACCCCTCCACTTT
>TRBD1|NA|TRBJ1-5|TRBV3-1/TRBV3-2
CASSRGQFTDQPQHF
TGTGCCAGCAGCCGGGGACAGTTCACCGATCAGCCCCAGCATTTT
>NA|NA|TRBJ2-1|TRBV28
CASSLQGHEQFF
TGTGCCAGCAGTTTACAGGGCCATGAGCAGTTCTTC
>TRBD2|NA|TRBJ2-1|TRBV28
CASSSTTSGGYLEQFF
TGTGCCAGCAGTTCCACAACTAGCGGGGGTTATCTTGAGCAGTTCTTC
>TRBD2|NA|TRBJ2-3|TRBV4-1
CASSQDQGGLPETSGFTDTQYF
TGCGCCAGCAGCCAAGATCAGGGGGGGTTACCCGAGACTAGCGGTTTCACAGATACGCAGTATTTT
>NA|NA|TRBJ2-7|TRBV10-1
CASSGGEPDSYEQYF
TGCGCCAGCAGTGGCGGGGAGCCCGACTCCTACGAGCAGTACTTC